The 8 T cell receptor beta chains in this list originate from one sample, sequenced in a study of monozygotic twins with cystic fibrosis. Assay: immunoSEQ multiplex PCR; the TCRdb copy retains only in-frame clones and omits some. The sample has about 36,000 clones; approximately 84% are singletons. Sequenced: blood. The source of these receptors is a girl aged 2 to 10 with cystic fibrosis.

This sequence joins TRBV20-1 and TRBJ2-1; D remains unclear. The CDR3 is made up of 10 amino acids. Per the germline V gene, CDR1 is DFQATT and CDR2 is SNEGSKA (reference sequence). V lost 3 bases to trimming and J lost 8 bases, with 5 bases between them. The CDR3 DNA reads TGCAGTGCTAGCATGGATGAGCAGTTCTTC. Amino acids: CSASMDEQFF.

This chain joins TRBV9 and TRBJ2-7, with TRBD1 matching over 7 bases. The CDR3 is 14 residues long. The junction had 10 bases not matched to a gene; V was cut back by 3 bases and J by 7 bases. Germline CDR1 SGDLS, CDR2 YYNGEE. CDR3 residues: CASSAGQRLGEQYF. CDR3 DNA sequence: TGTGCCAGCAGCGCGGGACAGAGGTTAGGGGAGCAGTACTTC.

The chain links TRBV5-4 to TRBJ2-3; 13 nucleotides line up with TRBD2. The V segment lost 5 bases and the J segment 5 bases; nucleotides outside the gene matches: 8. CDR1 and CDR2 from the germline V gene are SGHNT and YYREEE (reference sequence). The CDR3 length is 16 residues. The CDR3 loop reads CASRRLAGGGKDTQYF. The CDR3, as DNA: TGTGCCAGCAGAAGACTAGCGGGGGGAGGGAAAGATACGCAGTATTTT. The variable domain in full, with the rest retrieved from reference TRBV5-4 and TRBJ2-3, is ETGVTQSPTHLIKTRGQQVTLRCSSQSGHNTVSWYQQALGQGPQFIFQYYREEENGRGNFPPRFSGLQFPNYSSELNVNALELDDSALYLCASRRLAGGGKDTQYFGPGTRLTVL.

The chain carries TRBV7-2 and TRBJ2-3; 11 nucleotides line up with TRBD2. V dropped 5 bases and J dropped 4; count of bases not matched to a gene: 5. The length of the CDR3 is 15 residues. CDR1 is SGHTA, CDR2 FQGNSA, per germline. The CDR3 nucleotides are TGTGCCAGCAGCCTCATAGCGGGGGGGTCAGATACGCAGTATTTT. Amino acid sequence: CASSLIAGGSDTQYF.

The chain employs TRBV9 and TRBJ1-5; D possibly corresponds to TRBD1 (5 bases). This CDR3 spans 13 amino acids. Germline loops: CDR1 SGDLS, CDR2 YYNGEE. Trimming removed 4 bases from V and 4 bases from J, with 9 bases in between. In DNA form, the CDR3 reads TGTGCCAGCAGCAGGGACGGGAATCAGCCCCAGCATTTT. Residues: CASSRDGNQPQHF.

This clone was recorded only once. The V gene is TRBV11-2, the J gene TRBJ2-1, with TRBD1 as a possible D gene (7 bases). V dropped 5 bases and J dropped 2 bases, with 16 bases sitting between them. CDR1 SGHAT and CDR2 FQNNGV come from the germline V gene. The CDR3 is made up of 16 amino acids. This CDR3 reads CASSTAGQLTYNEQFF. CDR3 nucleotides: TGTGCCAGCAGCACCGCGGGACAGCTAACCTACAATGAGCAGTTCTTC.

This clone turned up a few times. The rearrangement links TRBV11-1 to TRBJ2-5, with TRBD2 identical over 9 bases. The V segment lost 6 bases and the J segment 5 bases; nucleotides outside the gene matches: 7. The CDR3 sequence is 14 residues long. The germline CDR1 and CDR2 sequences are SGHAT and FQDESV (reference sequence). CDR3 protein: CASRPGTSRETQYF. As DNA, the CDR3 is TGTGCCAGCAGGCCTGGGACTAGCCGGGAGACCCAGTACTTC.

This rearrangement joins TRBV5-1 to TRBJ1-1, with D unresolved. The CDR3 sequence is 11 residues long. Trimming pared 0 bases from V and 4 bases from J, leaving 1 base between. The germline V gene encodes CDR1 SGHRS and CDR2 YFSETQ. The CDR3 sequence: CASSLGTEAFF. The CDR3 DNA reads TGCGCCAGCAGCTTGGGCACTGAAGCTTTCTTT.